The T cell receptor beta chain described here comes from a study of blood T cell repertoires in COVID-19. Study as a whole: Collection of acute and convalescent COVID-19 samples took place in the United States, Italy and Spain. PBMCs, B-cell-depleted T cells, or T cells provided the cDNA or gDNA that made up the material.

The study recruited people aged about 18 to 90 years across about two dozen US areas. Germline V lookup: CDR1 SNHLY, CDR2 FYNNEI. This CDR3 region has 15 residues. The J segment lost 5 bases and the V segment lost 5 bases, leaving 8 bases of the junction unmatched. Using immunoSEQ multiplex PCR, the repertoire was profiled, and TCRdb retains in-frame clones only, with some absent. The repertoire holds hundreds of thousands of clones, with less than 85% as singletons. Source material: PBMCs or T cells enriched from blood (not recorded which). This chain connects TRBV2 to TRBJ1-1; 10 bases are shared with TRBD1. The receptor's source is a woman between 50 and 59 years old who had recovered from COVID-19. CDR3 bases: TGTGCCAGCAGTATCGACAGGGGGCCGCGAACTGAAGCTTTCTTT. Protein sequence: CASSIDRGPRTEAFF.